The 31 T cell receptor beta chains below come from one sample, sequenced in a study of T cell changes during pregnancy in multiple sclerosis. Assay: immunoSEQ multiplex PCR; the TCRdb copy retains only in-frame clones and omits some. The sample lists more than 60,000 clones, around 90% occurring once. Sample: CD4+ T cells from peripheral blood mononuclear cells, taken in the third trimester of pregnancy. These receptors came from a female donor in good health, enrolled as a control in a pregnancy study.

The chain has TRBV14 and TRBJ1-2, with a tentative D call TRBD1 (5 bases). CDR3 length: 15 amino acids. Germline V gene sequence: CDR1 SGHDN, CDR2 FVKESK. Trimming removed 1 base at V and 4 bases at J, with 13 bases between. The CDR3 is CASSQGQRTLYGYTF. For the CDR3, the DNA is TGTGCCAGCAGCCAAGGACAGCGAACCCTCTATGGCTACACCTTC.

This clone was observed a few times. The rearrangement links TRBV9 to TRBJ1-2; TRBD1 matches at 11 bases. Per germline, CDR1 SGDLS and CDR2 YYNGEE. The CDR3 length is 14 residues. With V trimmed by 4 bases and J by 6 bases, 5 bases remained unmatched. This CDR3 reads CASSQDRGRDGYTF. The DNA for the CDR3 is TGTGCCAGCAGCCAGGACAGGGGGCGGGATGGCTACACCTTC. The variable domain in full, with the rest retrieved from reference TRBV9 and TRBJ1-2, is DSGVTQTPKHLITATGQRVTLRCSPRSGDLSVYWYQQSLDQGLQFLIQYYNGEERAKGNILERFSAQQFPDLHSELNLSSLELGDSALYFCASSQDRGRDGYTFGSGTRLTVV.

For the CDR3, the DNA is TGTGCCAGCAGTGAAGACGGACAGGGACGAGGCTACACCTTC. Translated, it gives CASSEDGQGRGYTF. This chain uses TRBV6-1 with TRBJ1-2; TRBD1 matches at 8 bases. This CDR3 is 14 amino acids long. From germline, CDR1 is MNHNS and CDR2 SASEGT. The ends lost 1 base at V and 8 bases at J; junction bases unmatched: 6.

CDR3 loop: CASRQGLNYGYTF. Here the CDR3 DNA reads TGTGCCAGTAGACAGGGATTAAACTATGGCTACACCTTC. The V call is TRBV19, the J call TRBJ1-2, with D possibly being TRBD1 (6 bases). The CDR3 has 13 amino acids. Germline CDR1 LNHDA, CDR2 SQIVND (reference sequence). The V and J ends lost 6 bases and 2 bases respectively, with 10 bases between them.

This chain connects TRBV6-4 to TRBJ1-4; D not resolved. V lost 7 bases and J 5 bases, leaving 20 bases between the germline ends. Germline V gives CDR1 MRHNA, CDR2 SNTAGT. This CDR3 comprises 16 residues. The CDR3, as DNA: TGTGCCAGCATAGGAAAGGGAGCAGCCTTCAATGAAAAACTGTTTTTT. It codes for CASIGKGAAFNEKLFF.

The chain combines TRBV14 with TRBJ1-5; D gene uncertain. Germline assignment: CDR1 SGHDN and CDR2 FVKESK. The CDR3 extends over 14 amino acids. The ends were cut back, 5 bases at V and 7 bases at J, with 15 bases in the middle. Here the CDR3 reads CASSARRVGQPQHF. In nucleotides, the CDR3 is TGTGCCAGCAGCGCCCGACGGGTAGGACAGCCCCAGCATTTT.

The chain combines TRBV27 with TRBJ1-2, with 7 bases lining up with TRBD1. With V trimmed by 6 bases and J by 3 bases, 10 bases remained unmatched. Germline loops: CDR1 MNHEY, CDR2 SMNVEV (reference sequence). This CDR3 is built from 15 residues. The CDR3 is CASSLRGTDYYGYTF. The CDR3 DNA is TGTGCCAGCAGCTTAAGGGGGACAGACTACTATGGCTACACCTTC.

This chain joins TRBV19 and TRBJ2-2; perhaps TRBD1 as D (5 bases). CDR3 length: 13 residues. Germline assignment: CDR1 LNHDA and CDR2 SQIVND (reference sequence). Trimming removed 7 bases from V and 2 bases from J, with 8 bases in between. The CDR3 nucleotides are TGTGCCAGTAACCAGGGTAACACCGGGGAGCTGTTTTTT. Protein: CASNQGNTGELFF.

V and J are TRBV11-2 and TRBJ2-3; D gene ambiguous. The germline gives CDR1 SGHAT, CDR2 FQNNGV. V gave up 0 bases and J gave up 10 bases, with 8 bases separating them. The CDR3 loop spans 12 amino acids. The CDR3 DNA reads as TGTGCCAGCAGCTTAGATCAGAATGCGCAGTATTTT. Encoded protein: CASSLDQNAQYF.

This clone was observed a few times. The chain carries TRBV30 and TRBJ1-3; D not certain. The CDR3 has 14 residues. Per the germline V gene, CDR1 is GTSNPN and CDR2 is SVGIG (reference sequence). The V and J ends lost 1 base and 4 bases respectively, with 11 bases between them. CDR3 sequence reads: CAWSAGGLGNTIYF. For the CDR3, the DNA is TGTGCCTGGAGTGCAGGAGGCCTGGGAAACACCATATATTTT.

V usage is TRBV7-8 and J usage is TRBJ2-7, with 10 bases that match TRBD1. Germline V gene data show CDR1 as SGHVS and CDR2 as FQNEAQ. The trim removed 7 bases at V and 3 bases at J, leaving 9 bases unmatched. This CDR3 is 15 amino acids long. CDR3 DNA sequence: TGTGCCAGCACCGAAATGGGACAGGGGTTCTACGAGCAGTACTTC. The encoded protein is CASTEMGQGFYEQYF.

This clone came up once. The chain employs TRBV2 and TRBJ1-5; D ambiguous. Trimming took 1 base from V and 3 from J, leaving 7 bases between them. Germline V gives CDR1 SNHLY, CDR2 FYNNEI. The CDR3 sequence is 14 residues long. In DNA, the CDR3 is TGTGCCAGCAGTGAAGGGAGGACCAATCAGCCCCAGCATTTT. Translated: CASSEGRTNQPQHF.

The chain joins TRBV9 to TRBJ2-7; 10 nucleotides match TRBD2. Germline V lookup: CDR1 SGDLS, CDR2 YYNGEE. This CDR3 has 16 residues. With 4 bases clipped from V and 6 bases from J, the junction kept 13 bases outside the gene matches. The CDR3, as DNA: TGTGCCAGCAGCTTGAGAGCTAGCGGGGGACCCACCGAGCAGTACTTC. Its protein is CASSLRASGGPTEQYF.

The V and J genes are TRBV29-1 and TRBJ2-1, with D maybe TRBD1 (6 bases). CDR3 size: 13 residues. Trimming pared 7 bases from V and 4 bases from J, leaving 14 bases between. Germline V gene lookup returns CDR1 SQVTM and CDR2 ANQGSEA. The CDR3 sequence is CSAGTSDYNEQFF. The CDR3 coding sequence is TGCAGCGCCGGGACATCCGATTACAATGAGCAGTTCTTC.

The rearrangement links TRBV2 to TRBJ2-2, with D possibly being TRBD2 (5 bases). Germline V gene data show CDR1 as SNHLY and CDR2 as FYNNEI. Between the trimmed V and J ends, which lost 4 bases and 4 bases, there was a span of 13 bases. This CDR3 comprises 15 residues. CDR3 region: CASSGASPPTGELFF. The DNA for the CDR3 is TGTGCCAGCAGTGGTGCTAGCCCCCCCACCGGGGAGCTGTTTTTT.

The V call is TRBV7-6, the J call TRBJ1-1; TRBD1 matches 9 bases. This CDR3 is built from 15 residues. Germline CDR1 and CDR2: SGHVS and FNYEAQ. V shed 1 base, J shed 1 base, and the junction held 1 base outside the gene matches. The DNA of the CDR3 is TGTGCCAGCAGCTTAGGGACAGGGGCGAACACTGAAGCTTTCTTT. Translation: CASSLGTGANTEAFF.

The V and J genes are TRBV6-1 and TRBJ1-2; 7 bases are shared with TRBD1. Germline V gene lookup returns CDR1 MNHNS and CDR2 SASEGT. Trimming removed 5 bases from V and 6 bases from J; junction bases left unmatched: 12. The CDR3 length is 15 residues. Here the CDR3 reads CASSRSAGTVNGYTF. The CDR3 nucleotides are TGTGCCAGCAGTAGAAGTGCTGGGACAGTAAATGGCTACACCTTC.

The V and J genes are TRBV7-2 and TRBJ2-7; weak D call: TRBD2 (6 bases). The CDR3 spans 12 residues. The germline V gene encodes CDR1 SGHTA and CDR2 FQGNSA. Trimming stripped 5 bases from V and 3 bases from J, with 8 bases between. The chain's CDR3 is CASSVGGYEQYF. The DNA of the CDR3 is TGTGCCAGCAGCGTCGGGGGCTACGAGCAGTACTTC.

The chain joins TRBV18 to TRBJ2-3, with 7 bases matching TRBD1. The germline V gene has CDR1 KGHSH and CDR2 LQKENI. This CDR3 has 14 amino acids. Losses at the gene ends were 6 bases for V and 0 bases for J; bases not matched to a gene: 3. The CDR3 sequence: CASSRDRSTDTQYF. The CDR3 bases are TGTGCCAGCTCGAGGGACAGAAGCACAGATACGCAGTATTTT.

The chain combines TRBV4-1 with TRBJ2-1; weak D call: TRBD2 (6 bases). CDR1 and CDR2 from the germline V gene are MGHRA and YSYEKL. The length of the CDR3 is 19 residues. The germline V and J ends were trimmed by 0 bases and 7 bases, with 25 bases remaining between them. The CDR3 here is CASSQEPSEADWGSNEQFF. In DNA form, the CDR3 reads TGCGCCAGCAGCCAAGAGCCTAGCGAGGCTGACTGGGGGTCGAATGAGCAGTTCTTC.

As for this clone: Compared with germline, one end of the junction differs, possibly owing to a read error. The chain joins TRBV7-3 to TRBJ2-3; 12 nucleotides align to TRBD2. Germline V gene lookup returns CDR1 SGHTA and CDR2 FQGTGA. The CDR3 has 14 amino acids. CDR3 sequence: CASSLGLAGPSSDF. DNA for the CDR3: TGTGCCAGCAGCTTAGGACTAGCGGGGCCTTCTTCGGATTTT.

This clone showed up just once. V usage is TRBV19 and J usage is TRBJ2-3; 11 bases are a match to TRBD1. Germline loops: CDR1 LNHDA, CDR2 SQIVND (reference sequence). The V and J ends lost 1 base and 6 bases, in that order; junction bases with no gene match: 3. The CDR3 has 15 residues. The CDR3 DNA reads as TGTGCCAGTAGTATAGGGGGACAGGGGGAGGATACGCAGTATTTT. Translating it yields CASSIGGQGEDTQYF.

The gene calls are TRBV30 and TRBJ2-5, with a weak D call TRBD1 (5 bases). Germline V gene lookup returns CDR1 GTSNPN and CDR2 SVGIG (reference sequence). V lost 2 bases and J lost 5, with 15 bases in between. The CDR3 has 14 residues. In DNA form, the CDR3 reads TGTGCCTGGAGTTTGGTAGGGGCTGACGAGACCCAGTACTTC. This sequence encodes CAWSLVGADETQYF.

This clone showed up just a few times. V gene TRBV5-1 combines with J gene TRBJ1-1; unclear D gene. Trimming stripped 0 bases from V and 8 bases from J, with 8 bases between. Germline CDR1 reads SGHRS; CDR2 reads YFSETQ. This CDR3 has 12 amino acids. CDR3 sequence (DNA): TGCGCCAGCAGCTTGGGGGCCCAAGAAGCTTTCTTT. Translation gives CASSLGAQEAFF.

The rearrangement uses TRBV2 and TRBJ2-3; the D is unclear. CDR1 and CDR2 from the germline V gene are SNHLY and FYNNEI. The CDR3 consists of 14 residues. V gave up 2 bases and J gave up 2 bases, with 8 bases separating them. DNA of the CDR3: TGTGCCAGCAGTGAACTACAGAACACAGATACGCAGTATTTT. This sequence encodes CASSELQNTDTQYF.

V is TRBV11-2 and J is TRBJ2-5, with 13 bases matching TRBD2. The CDR3 extends over 18 amino acids. Germline trimming cut 0 bases from V and 5 bases from J; bases unmatched to any gene: 9. The germline V gene has CDR1 SGHAT and CDR2 FQNNGV. CDR3: CASSLDKGLAGAEETQYF. The CDR3, as DNA: TGTGCCAGCAGCTTAGATAAAGGACTAGCGGGGGCGGAGGAGACCCAGTACTTC.

The genes are TRBV6-5 and TRBJ1-1, with a possible D match to TRBD1 (5 bases). Germline V lookup: CDR1 MNHEY, CDR2 SVGAGI. This CDR3 region has 12 residues. Trimming removed 8 bases from V and 5 bases from J, with 12 bases in between. CDR3 nucleotides: TGTGCCAGCGGCAGGGTGGAGACTGAAGCTTTCTTT. Amino acids: CASGRVETEAFF.

The J gene is TRBJ2-5, the V gene TRBV29-1, with 7 bases aligning to TRBD2. This CDR3 is built from 15 residues. CDR1 and CDR2 (germline): SQVTM, ANQGSEA. The V gene end was trimmed by 8 bases and the J gene end by 2 bases; junction bases not matched to a gene: 14. CDR3 region: CSLTRLAKRQETQYF. The CDR3 DNA reads as TGCAGCCTGACCAGACTAGCTAAAAGGCAAGAGACCCAGTACTTC. Together with reference TRBV29-1 and TRBJ2-5, the CDR3 gives the full variable domain: SAVISQKPSRDICQRGTSLTIQCQVDSQVTMMFWYRQQPGQSLTLIATANQGSEATYESGFVIDKFPISRPNLTFSTLTVSNMSPEDSSIYLCSLTRLAKRQETQYFGPGTRLLVL.

The chain has TRBV11-2 and TRBJ1-2; TRBD1 agrees at 7 bases. This CDR3 contains 13 residues. The V and J ends lost 3 bases and 8 bases, in that order; junction bases with no gene match: 6. Germline V gene lookup returns CDR1 SGHAT and CDR2 FQNNGV. The DNA of the CDR3 is TGTGCCAGCAGCTTTGACAGGGCCGGGGGCTACACCTTC. Translating it yields CASSFDRAGGYTF. The full variable domain, its missing parts supplied by reference TRBV11-2 and TRBJ1-2, is EAGVAQSPRYKIIEKRQSVAFWCNPISGHATLYWYQQILGQGPKLLIQFQNNGVVDDSQLPKDRFSAERLKGVDSTLKIQPAKLEDSAVYLCASSFDRAGGYTFGSGTRLTVV.

The chain recombines TRBV5-4 with TRBJ1-3, with a possible D match to TRBD1 (5 bases). The CDR3 contains 14 residues. Trimming removed 4 bases from V and 8 bases from J, with 16 bases in between. CDR1 is SGHNT, CDR2 YYREEE, per germline (reference sequence). The DNA for the CDR3 is TGTGCCAGCAGCCCCGGACAACTCGTGGACACCATATATTTT. Translating gives CASSPGQLVDTIYF.

The chain is built from TRBV7-2 and TRBJ1-2, with D tentatively TRBD1 (6 bases). This CDR3 region has 13 residues. Looked up from germline, CDR1 is SGHTA and CDR2 is FQGNSA. V was clipped by 6 bases and J by 4 bases, with 12 bases between them. CDR3 sequence reads: CASSLQGGYGYTF. The CDR3 DNA follows: TGTGCCAGCAGTTTACAGGGAGGCTATGGCTACACCTTC.